This is a list of T cell receptor beta chains from one sample in a study of blood T cells in healthy people across ages. Each CDR3 protein gets one entry after TCRdb re-called the 5' RACE reads with MiXCR. Of about 800,000 distinct CDR3 sequences detected, roughly 25% appear once; the ten largest clones hold under 4.5%. This sample also appeared in a second study, on T cells of mothers and their children.

Sequenced input: blood. The receptors originated from a boy aged 5-17 years in good health. Both conserved end residues are part of each CDR3. Each record gives: clone size, V gene, D gene, J gene, CDR3 protein, CDR3 DNA. A D gene is named only where the DNA matches it firmly. Where a row states a size, it is once, few, many or the class of an expanded clone; other rows omit it.

size: NA; V: TRBV12-3/TRBV12-4; D: TRBD2; J: TRBJ2-5; CDR3: CASSWREGETQYF; DNA: TGTGCCAGCAGTTGGAGGGAGGGGGAGACCCAGTACTTC
size: NA; V: TRBV27; D: NA; J: TRBJ2-2; CDR3: CASSRGGDSSFTGELFF; DNA: TGTGCCAGCAGTCGAGGGGGGGACAGCAGTTTCACCGGGGAGCTGTTTTTT
size: few; V: TRBV15; D: NA; J: TRBJ2-1; CDR3: CATSRDYHEQFF; DNA: TGTGCCACCAGCAGAGATTACCATGAGCAGTTCTTC
size: NA; V: TRBV13; D: TRBD2; J: TRBJ2-1; CDR3: CASSPRTSGSMSNEQFF; DNA: TGTGCCAGCAGCCCGAGGACTAGCGGGAGTATGAGCAATGAGCAGTTCTTC
size: NA; V: TRBV28; D: NA; J: TRBJ2-7; CDR3: CASRLEKSHYEQYF; DNA: TGTGCCAGCAGGTTGGAGAAATCACACTACGAGCAGTACTTC
size: NA; V: TRBV10-3; D: NA; J: TRBJ1-5; CDR3: CAISDPVQWGSNQPQHF; DNA: TGTGCCATCAGTGACCCCGTACAGTGGGGGAGCAATCAGCCCCAGCATTTT
size: NA; V: TRBV6-2/TRBV6-3; D: NA; J: TRBJ2-1; CDR3: CASSPWGGGEQFF; DNA: TGTGCCAGCAGCCCATGGGGTGGTGGTGAGCAGTTCTTC
size: NA; V: TRBV7-8; D: NA; J: TRBJ2-3; CDR3: CASSPAGAHTDTQYF; DNA: TGTGCCAGCAGCCCCGCCGGGGCCCACACAGATACGCAGTATTTT
size: NA; V: TRBV12-3/TRBV12-4; D: NA; J: TRBJ2-5; CDR3: CASSPTTGWPYF; DNA: TGTGCCAGCAGTCCTACCACAGGGTGGCCGTACTTC
size: NA; V: TRBV19; D: NA; J: TRBJ2-1; CDR3: CASTYYGGQPYNEQFF; DNA: TGTGCCAGTACCTATTATGGGGGGCAGCCCTACAATGAGCAGTTCTTC
size: NA; V: TRBV13; D: TRBD2; J: TRBJ2-1; CDR3: CASSPIAGGGNEQFF; DNA: TGTGCCAGCAGCCCGATAGCGGGGGGAGGTAATGAGCAGTTCTTC
size: NA; V: TRBV5-1; D: TRBD1; J: TRBJ2-7; CDR3: CASSPSRDRDEQYF; DNA: TGCGCCAGCAGCCCGTCCCGGGACAGGGACGAGCAGTACTTC
size: NA; V: TRBV29-1; D: TRBD1; J: TRBJ2-7; CDR3: CSVYGTGVHEQYF; DNA: TGCAGCGTGTACGGGACAGGGGTCCACGAGCAGTACTTC
size: few; V: TRBV28; D: NA; J: TRBJ2-7; CDR3: CASSSPSIDSRPYEQYF; DNA: TGTGCCAGCAGTTCCCCCTCCATTGACAGTAGACCCTACGAGCAGTACTTC
size: few; V: TRBV4-1; D: TRBD2; J: TRBJ2-3; CDR3: CASSQFGGSFADTQYF; DNA: TGCGCCAGCAGCCAGTTTGGCGGGAGCTTCGCAGATACGCAGTATTTT
size: few; V: TRBV28; D: NA; J: TRBJ2-1; CDR3: CASRKNDEQFF; DNA: TGTGCCAGCAGAAAGAACGATGAGCAGTTCTTC
size: few; V: TRBV4-1; D: NA; J: TRBJ2-7; CDR3: CASSQEADTSPQYF; DNA: TGCGCCAGCAGCCAAGAAGCGGACACCTCCCCGCAGTACTTC
size: NA; V: TRBV29-1; D: NA; J: TRBJ2-1; CDR3: CSVERPQTYNEQFF; DNA: TGCAGCGTTGAACGCCCTCAAACCTACAATGAGCAGTTCTTC
size: few; V: TRBV7-9; D: NA; J: TRBJ2-1; CDR3: CASSFRESYNEQFF; DNA: TGTGCCAGCAGCTTCCGGGAGTCCTACAATGAGCAGTTCTTC
size: NA; V: TRBV9; D: TRBD2; J: TRBJ2-1; CDR3: CASSISGSTNEQFF; DNA: TGTGCCAGCAGCATTAGCGGGAGTACAAATGAGCAGTTCTTC
size: few; V: TRBV7-6; D: NA; J: TRBJ2-2; CDR3: CASSTGFGVITGELFF; DNA: TGTGCCAGCAGCACAGGGTTTGGTGTGATCACCGGGGAGCTGTTTTTT
size: NA; V: TRBV5-1; D: NA; J: TRBJ2-2; CDR3: CASSGKACGTGGELFF; DNA: TGCGCCAGCAGCGGGAAGGCTTGCGGGACCGGCGGGGAGCTGTTTTTT
size: few; V: TRBV25-1; D: NA; J: TRBJ1-1; CDR3: CASSTDGRAFF; DNA: TGTGCCAGCAGTACAGATGGGAGGGCTTTCTTT
size: NA; V: TRBV29-1; D: NA; J: TRBJ2-3; CDR3: CSTKRGGEEDTQYF; DNA: TGCAGCACCAAACGGGGAGGAGAGGAAGATACGCAGTATTTT
size: NA; V: TRBV20-1; D: TRBD2; J: TRBJ2-4; CDR3: CSARGLAGGLGRWDIQYF; DNA: TGCAGTGCTAGGGGACTAGCGGGAGGCCTTGGGCGTTGGGACATTCAGTACTTC
size: NA; V: TRBV9; D: NA; J: TRBJ2-7; CDR3: CASSVGGGEQYF; DNA: TGTGCCAGCAGCGTAGGTGGGGGCGAGCAGTACTTC
size: NA; V: TRBV7-9; D: NA; J: TRBJ2-1; CDR3: CASSLRLNDEQFF; DNA: TGTGCCAGCAGCTTACGGTTGAACGATGAGCAGTTCTTC
size: few; V: TRBV2; D: NA; J: TRBJ2-1; CDR3: CASSETNEQFF; DNA: TGTGCCAGCAGTGAAACCAATGAGCAGTTCTTC
size: NA; V: TRBV29-1; D: NA; J: TRBJ2-1; CDR3: CSVEDGDWNEQFF; DNA: TGCAGCGTTGAAGATGGAGATTGGAATGAGCAGTTCTTC
size: NA; V: TRBV7-9; D: NA; J: TRBJ1-2; CDR3: CASSLWDNGGYTF; DNA: TGTGCCAGCAGCTTGTGGGACAATGGCGGCTACACCTTC
size: few; V: TRBV9; D: TRBD2; J: TRBJ2-5; CDR3: CASSVEAGVETQYF; DNA: TGTGCCAGCAGCGTAGAGGCGGGAGTGGAGACCCAGTACTTC
size: few; V: TRBV6-5; D: NA; J: TRBJ2-1; CDR3: CASGKGRAAYNEQFF; DNA: TGTGCCAGCGGAAAAGGGCGAGCGGCCTACAATGAGCAGTTCTTC
size: NA; V: TRBV7-9; D: NA; J: TRBJ2-7; CDR3: CASHRAGSYEQYF; DNA: TGTGCCAGCCATAGGGCGGGGAGCTACGAGCAGTACTTC
size: NA; V: TRBV7-9; D: NA; J: TRBJ2-3; CDR3: CASSSMEGLPDTQYF; DNA: TGTGCCAGCAGCTCTATGGAGGGTCTTCCAGATACGCAGTATTTT
size: few; V: TRBV13; D: NA; J: TRBJ2-5; CDR3: CASSLFTGGQQETQYF; DNA: TGTGCCAGCAGCTTATTCACCGGAGGACAGCAAGAGACCCAGTACTTC
size: NA; V: TRBV29-1; D: TRBD2; J: TRBJ2-3; CDR3: CSAGLAGPTDTQYF; DNA: TGCAGCGCGGGACTAGCGGGACCCACAGATACGCAGTATTTT
size: NA; V: TRBV5-1; D: NA; J: TRBJ2-5; CDR3: CASSQDTQEAQYF; DNA: TGCGCCAGCAGCCAGGACACCCAAGAGGCCCAGTACTTC
size: many; V: TRBV7-3; D: NA; J: TRBJ2-7; CDR3: CASSPLAGTYEQYF; DNA: TGTGCCAGCAGCCCCCTGGCCGGGACCTACGAGCAGTACTTC
size: NA; V: TRBV2; D: TRBD1; J: TRBJ2-2; CDR3: CASRNDRGNTGELFF; DNA: TGTGCCAGCAGGAACGACAGGGGAAACACCGGGGAGCTGTTTTTT
size: NA; V: TRBV11-2; D: NA; J: TRBJ2-5; CDR3: CASSFLDMLGETQYF; DNA: TGTGCCAGCAGCTTTCTAGACATGTTGGGGGAGACCCAGTACTTC
size: NA; V: TRBV7-3; D: TRBD2; J: TRBJ2-2; CDR3: CASSLTGGRATTGELFF; DNA: TGTGCCAGCAGCTTAACGGGCGGGAGGGCAACCACCGGGGAGCTGTTTTTT
size: few; V: TRBV7-2; D: NA; J: TRBJ1-6; CDR3: CASSLRGGSYNSPLHF; DNA: TGTGCCAGCAGCTTAAGGGGGGGCTCCTATAATTCACCCCTCCACTTT
size: NA; V: TRBV12-3/TRBV12-4; D: NA; J: TRBJ2-6; CDR3: CASSFGANALTF; DNA: TGTGCCAGCAGCTTTGGGGCCAACGCCCTGACTTTC
size: NA; V: TRBV29-1; D: TRBD2; J: TRBJ2-7; CDR3: CSVEGLAGTYEQYF; DNA: TGCAGCGTAGAGGGTCTAGCGGGGACCTACGAGCAGTACTTC
size: NA; V: TRBV20-1; D: NA; J: TRBJ1-1; CDR3: CSATFHDLVTEAFF; DNA: TGCAGTGCTACATTTCATGATCTGGTCACTGAAGCTTTCTTT
size: NA; V: TRBV20-1; D: NA; J: TRBJ1-3; CDR3: CSASPGTLGNTIYF; DNA: TGCAGTGCTAGCCCCGGGACTCTCGGAAACACCATATATTTT
size: few; V: TRBV20-1; D: NA; J: TRBJ2-3; CDR3: CSAIRPGASTDTQYF; DNA: TGCAGTGCTATTCGTCCGGGGGCGAGCACAGATACGCAGTATTTT
size: few; V: TRBV29-1; D: NA; J: TRBJ2-3; CDR3: CSVGRASTDTQYF; DNA: TGCAGCGTTGGTCGTGCTAGCACGGATACGCAGTATTTT
size: few; V: TRBV27; D: NA; J: TRBJ1-2; CDR3: CASSSPIGGDYGYTF; DNA: TGTGCCAGCAGTTCCCCGATTGGGGGTGACTATGGCTACACCTTC
size: NA; V: TRBV29-1; D: NA; J: TRBJ2-7; CDR3: CSIAATGEAYEQYF; DNA: TGCAGCATTGCTGCCACAGGCGAAGCCTACGAGCAGTACTTC